What follows is one T cell receptor beta chain and its context. Trimming removed 4 bases from V and 0 bases from J, with 4 bases in between. This CDR3 is 12 amino acids long. Per germline, CDR1 GTSNPN and CDR2 SVGIG (reference sequence). Per the authors' pipeline: Reference gene primers were amplified, and this amplification served to estimate nucleated cell counts. Using immunoSEQ multiplex PCR, the repertoire was profiled, and TCRdb retains in-frame clones only, with some absent. D and trimming come from the DNA, and the V and J calls and clone size come from that table. This table holds around 40,000 clones, approximately 90% found once. The data originate from a study of blood T cell repertoires in COVID-19. The Seattle site enrolled patients during active infection and followed them longitudinally.

The material sequenced was peripheral blood. The receptor was isolated from a man aged 60-69 years with COVID-19, enrolled during active disease. The V gene is TRBV30, the J gene TRBJ1-3; D not certain. The CDR3 nucleotides are TGTGCCTGGAAACTCTCTGGAAACACCATATATTTT. This sequence encodes CAWKLSGNTIYF.